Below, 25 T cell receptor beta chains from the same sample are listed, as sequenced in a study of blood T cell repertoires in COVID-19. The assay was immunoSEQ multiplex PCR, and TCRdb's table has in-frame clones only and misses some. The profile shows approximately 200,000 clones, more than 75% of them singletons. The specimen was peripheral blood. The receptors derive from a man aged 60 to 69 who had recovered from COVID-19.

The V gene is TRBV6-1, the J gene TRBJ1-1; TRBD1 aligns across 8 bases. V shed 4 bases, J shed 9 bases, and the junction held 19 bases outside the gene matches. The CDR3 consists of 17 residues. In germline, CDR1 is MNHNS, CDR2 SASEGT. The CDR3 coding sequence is TGTGCCAGCAGTGCCAACTCGGGACAGGCTGGAATGTTTCAAGCTTTCTTT. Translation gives CASSANSGQAGMFQAFF.

The CDR3 sequence: CASSVQTGSTGELFF. The CDR3 DNA reads as TGTGCCAGCAGCGTACAGACAGGGAGCACCGGGGAGCTGTTTTTT. The chain combines TRBV5-5 with TRBJ2-2; 7 bases match TRBD1. Germline V gene data show CDR1 as SGHKS and CDR2 as YYEKEE (reference sequence). This CDR3 is built from 15 residues. Trimming removed 4 bases from V and 4 bases from J; junction bases left unmatched: 7.

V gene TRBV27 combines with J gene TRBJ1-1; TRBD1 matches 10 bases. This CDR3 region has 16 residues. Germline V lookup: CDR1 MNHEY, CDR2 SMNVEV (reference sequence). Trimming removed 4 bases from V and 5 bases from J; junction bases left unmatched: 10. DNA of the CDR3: TGTGCCAGCAGTTCACCGACAGGGGGCTTCCGAACTGAAGCTTTCTTT. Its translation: CASSSPTGGFRTEAFF.

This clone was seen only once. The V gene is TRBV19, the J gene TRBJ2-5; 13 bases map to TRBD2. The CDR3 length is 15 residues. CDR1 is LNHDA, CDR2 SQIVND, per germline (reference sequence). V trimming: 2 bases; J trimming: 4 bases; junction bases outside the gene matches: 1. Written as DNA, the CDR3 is TGTGCCAGTAGTATAACTAGCGGGAGGGGAGAGACCCAGTACTTC. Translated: CASSITSGRGETQYF.

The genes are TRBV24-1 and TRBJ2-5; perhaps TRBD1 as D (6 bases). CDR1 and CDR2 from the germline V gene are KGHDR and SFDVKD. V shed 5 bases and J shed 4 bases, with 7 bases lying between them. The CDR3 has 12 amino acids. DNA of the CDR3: TGTGCCACCAGTGTAGGGGGAGAGACCCAGTACTTC. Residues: CATSVGGETQYF.

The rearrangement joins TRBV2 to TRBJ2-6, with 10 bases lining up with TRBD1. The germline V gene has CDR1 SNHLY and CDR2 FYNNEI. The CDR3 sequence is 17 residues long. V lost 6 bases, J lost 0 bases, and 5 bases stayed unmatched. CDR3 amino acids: CASRGQGQVSGANVLTF. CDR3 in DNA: TGTGCCAGCAGGGGACAGGGGCAGGTCTCTGGGGCCAACGTCCTGACTTTC.

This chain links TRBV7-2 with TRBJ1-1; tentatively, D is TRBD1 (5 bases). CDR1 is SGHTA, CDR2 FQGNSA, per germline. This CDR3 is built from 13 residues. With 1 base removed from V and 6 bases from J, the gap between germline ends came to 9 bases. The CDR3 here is CASSLGGGAEAFF. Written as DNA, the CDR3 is TGTGCCAGCAGCTTAGGCGGGGGTGCTGAAGCTTTCTTT.

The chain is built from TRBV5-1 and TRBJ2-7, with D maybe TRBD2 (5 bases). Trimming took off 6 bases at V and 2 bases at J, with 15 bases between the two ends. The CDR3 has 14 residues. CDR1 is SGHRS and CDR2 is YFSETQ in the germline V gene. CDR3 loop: CASTESPGTYEQYF. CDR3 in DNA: TGCGCCAGCACTGAGAGCCCCGGGACCTACGAGCAGTACTTC. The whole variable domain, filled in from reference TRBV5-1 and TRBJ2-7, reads KAGVTQTPRYLIKTRGQQVTLSCSPISGHRSVSWYQQTPGQGLQFLFEYFSETQRNKGNFPGRFSGRQFSNSRSEMNVSTLELGDSALYLCASTESPGTYEQYFGPGTRLTVT.

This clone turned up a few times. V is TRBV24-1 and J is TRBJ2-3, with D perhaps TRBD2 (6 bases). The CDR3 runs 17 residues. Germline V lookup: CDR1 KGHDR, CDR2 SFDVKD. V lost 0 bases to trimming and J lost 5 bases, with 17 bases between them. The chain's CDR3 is CATSDLQGRREGDTQYF. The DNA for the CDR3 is TGTGCCACCAGTGATTTGCAAGGGAGGCGGGAAGGAGATACGCAGTATTTT.

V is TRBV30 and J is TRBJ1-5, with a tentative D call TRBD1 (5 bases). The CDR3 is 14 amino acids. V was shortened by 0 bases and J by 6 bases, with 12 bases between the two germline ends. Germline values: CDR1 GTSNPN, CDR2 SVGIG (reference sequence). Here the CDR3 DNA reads TGTGCCTGGAGTGTACAAGGGGCGCCTCAGCCCCAGCATTTT. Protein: CAWSVQGAPQPQHF.

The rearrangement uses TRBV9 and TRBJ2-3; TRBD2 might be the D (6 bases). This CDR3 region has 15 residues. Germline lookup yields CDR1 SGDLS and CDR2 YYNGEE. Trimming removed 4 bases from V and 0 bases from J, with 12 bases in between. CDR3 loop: CASSSSGSSTDTQYF. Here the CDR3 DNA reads TGTGCCAGCAGCTCATCCGGGAGTAGCACAGATACGCAGTATTTT.

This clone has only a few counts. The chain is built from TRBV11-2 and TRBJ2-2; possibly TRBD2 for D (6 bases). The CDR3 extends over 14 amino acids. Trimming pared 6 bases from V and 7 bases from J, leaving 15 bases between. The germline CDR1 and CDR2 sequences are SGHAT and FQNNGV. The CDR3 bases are TGTGCCAGCAGGCGCCCCGGGGGAATCGGGGAGCTGTTTTTT. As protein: CASRRPGGIGELFF.

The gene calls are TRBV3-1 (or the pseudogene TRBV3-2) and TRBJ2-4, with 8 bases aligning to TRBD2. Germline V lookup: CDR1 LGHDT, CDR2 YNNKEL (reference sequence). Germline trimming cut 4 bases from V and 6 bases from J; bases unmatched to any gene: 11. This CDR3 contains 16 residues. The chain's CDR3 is CASSPLGAGVSNIQYF. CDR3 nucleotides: TGTGCCAGCAGCCCCCTCGGAGCGGGGGTCTCAAACATTCAGTACTTC.

CDR3 in DNA: TGTGCCAGCAGTTACCCCGGGACAGGGGCAATAACAGATACGCAGTATTTT. Its protein is CASSYPGTGAITDTQYF. The chain joins TRBV2 to TRBJ2-3, with TRBD1 matching over 10 bases. The V segment lost 5 bases and the J segment 3 bases; nucleotides outside the gene matches: 11. Germline values: CDR1 SNHLY, CDR2 FYNNEI. The CDR3 extends over 17 amino acids. Full variable domain (outside the CDR3, taken from reference TRBV2 and TRBJ2-3): EPEVTQTPSHQVTQMGQEVILRCVPISNHLYFYWYRQILGQKVEFLVSFYNNEISEKSEIFDDQFSVERPDGSNFTLKIRSTKLEDSAMYFCASSYPGTGAITDTQYFGPGTRLTVL.

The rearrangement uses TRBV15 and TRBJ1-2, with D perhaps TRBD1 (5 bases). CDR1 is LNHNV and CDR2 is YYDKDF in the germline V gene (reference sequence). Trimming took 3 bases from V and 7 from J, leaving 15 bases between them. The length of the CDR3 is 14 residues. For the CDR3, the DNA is TGTGCCACCAGCAGCCGGGACTCCCGGCGTGGCTACACCTTC. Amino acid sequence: CATSSRDSRRGYTF. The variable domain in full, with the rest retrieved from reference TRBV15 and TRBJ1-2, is DAMVIQNPRYQVTQFGKPVTLSCSQTLNHNVMYWYQQKSSQAPKLLFHYYDKDFNNEADTPDNFQSRRPNTSFCFLDIRSPGLGDTAMYLCATSSRDSRRGYTFGSGTRLTVV.

The CDR3 sequence is CASTPWGGNTGELFF. CDR3 bases: TGTGCCAGCACCCCGTGGGGCGGGAACACCGGGGAGCTGTTTTTT. V and J are TRBV7-9 and TRBJ2-2; tentative D call: TRBD1 (5 bases). The CDR3 runs to 15 residues. V was clipped by 7 bases and J by 1 base, with 13 bases between them. Germline V lookup: CDR1 SEHNR, CDR2 FQNEAQ (reference sequence).

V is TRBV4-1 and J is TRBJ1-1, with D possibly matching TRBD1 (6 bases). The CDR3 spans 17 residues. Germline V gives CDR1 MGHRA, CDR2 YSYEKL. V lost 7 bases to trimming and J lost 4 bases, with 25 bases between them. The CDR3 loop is CASTPRGDRGGGTEAFF. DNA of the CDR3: TGCGCCAGCACCCCCAGAGGGGATAGGGGAGGGGGCACTGAAGCTTTCTTT.

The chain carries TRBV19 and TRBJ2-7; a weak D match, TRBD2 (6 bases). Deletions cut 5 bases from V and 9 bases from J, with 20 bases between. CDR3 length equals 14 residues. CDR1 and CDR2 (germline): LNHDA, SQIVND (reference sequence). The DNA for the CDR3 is TGTGCCAGTAGTGCTGGGGGACTTACTAGGGGGCAGTACTTC. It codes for CASSAGGLTRGQYF.

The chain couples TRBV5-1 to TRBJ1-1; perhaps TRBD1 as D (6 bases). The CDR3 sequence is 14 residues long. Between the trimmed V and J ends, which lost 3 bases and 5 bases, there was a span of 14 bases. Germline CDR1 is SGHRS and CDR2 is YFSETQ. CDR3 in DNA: TGCGCCAGCAGCTCCGCGGGGGCTATTACTGAAGCTTTCTTT. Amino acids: CASSSAGAITEAFF. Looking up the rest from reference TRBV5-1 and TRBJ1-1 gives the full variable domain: KAGVTQTPRYLIKTRGQQVTLSCSPISGHRSVSWYQQTPGQGLQFLFEYFSETQRNKGNFPGRFSGRQFSNSRSEMNVSTLELGDSALYLCASSSAGAITEAFFGQGTRLTVV.

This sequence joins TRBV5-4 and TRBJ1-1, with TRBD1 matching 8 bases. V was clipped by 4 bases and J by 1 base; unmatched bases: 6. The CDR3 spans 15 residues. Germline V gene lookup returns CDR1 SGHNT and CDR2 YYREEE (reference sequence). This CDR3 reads CASSPTGGPNTEAFF. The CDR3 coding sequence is TGTGCCAGCAGCCCCACAGGGGGGCCGAACACTGAAGCTTTCTTT.

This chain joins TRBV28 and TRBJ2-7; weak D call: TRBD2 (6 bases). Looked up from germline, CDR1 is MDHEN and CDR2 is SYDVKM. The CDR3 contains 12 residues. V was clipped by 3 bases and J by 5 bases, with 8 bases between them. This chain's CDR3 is CASSLRGDEQYF. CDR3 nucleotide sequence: TGTGCCAGCAGTTTGCGGGGCGACGAGCAGTACTTC.

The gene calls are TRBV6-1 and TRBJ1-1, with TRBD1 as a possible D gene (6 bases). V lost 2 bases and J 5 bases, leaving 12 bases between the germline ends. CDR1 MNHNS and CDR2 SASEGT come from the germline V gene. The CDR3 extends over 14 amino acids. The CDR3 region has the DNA TGTGCCAGCAGTGAACCAGGGGCGAGGACTGAAGCTTTCTTT. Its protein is CASSEPGARTEAFF.

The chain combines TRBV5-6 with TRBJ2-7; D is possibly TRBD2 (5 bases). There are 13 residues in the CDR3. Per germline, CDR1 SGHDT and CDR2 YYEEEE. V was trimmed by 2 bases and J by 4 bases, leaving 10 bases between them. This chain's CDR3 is CASSFQAEYEQYF. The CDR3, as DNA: TGTGCCAGCAGCTTCCAAGCGGAGTACGAGCAGTACTTC. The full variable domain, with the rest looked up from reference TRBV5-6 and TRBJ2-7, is DAGVTQSPTHLIKTRGQQVTLRCSPKSGHDTVSWYQQALGQGPQFIFQYYEEEERQRGNFPDRFSGHQFPNYSSELNVNALLLGDSALYLCASSFQAEYEQYFGPGTRLTVT.

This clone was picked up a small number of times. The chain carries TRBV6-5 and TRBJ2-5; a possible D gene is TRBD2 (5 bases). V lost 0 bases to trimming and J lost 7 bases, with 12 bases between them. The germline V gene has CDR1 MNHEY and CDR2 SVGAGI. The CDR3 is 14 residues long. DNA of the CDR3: TGTGCCAGCAGTTACTCCCTACTAGAGGGGACCCAGTACTTC. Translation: CASSYSLLEGTQYF.

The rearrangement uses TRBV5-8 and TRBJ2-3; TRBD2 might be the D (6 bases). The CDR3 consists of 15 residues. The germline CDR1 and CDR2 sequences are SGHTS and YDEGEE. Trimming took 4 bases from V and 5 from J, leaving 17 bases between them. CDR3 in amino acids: CASSPGLVGGDTQYF. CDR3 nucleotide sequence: TGTGCCAGCAGCCCGGGCTTGGTGGGAGGAGATACGCAGTATTTT.